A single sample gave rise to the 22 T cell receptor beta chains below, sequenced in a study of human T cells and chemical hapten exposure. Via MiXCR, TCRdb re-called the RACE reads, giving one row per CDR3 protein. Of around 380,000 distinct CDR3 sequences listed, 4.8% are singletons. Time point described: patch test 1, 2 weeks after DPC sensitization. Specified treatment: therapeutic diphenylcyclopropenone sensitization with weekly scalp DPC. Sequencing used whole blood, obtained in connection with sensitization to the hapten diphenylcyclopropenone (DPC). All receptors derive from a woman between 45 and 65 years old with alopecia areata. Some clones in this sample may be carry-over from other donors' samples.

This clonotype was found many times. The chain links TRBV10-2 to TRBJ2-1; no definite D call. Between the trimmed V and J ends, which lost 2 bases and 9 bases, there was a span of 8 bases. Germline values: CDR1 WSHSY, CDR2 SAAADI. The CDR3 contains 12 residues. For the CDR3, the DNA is TGCGCCAGCAGTGAGAACTACGGTGAGCAGTTCTTC. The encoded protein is CASSENYGEQFF.

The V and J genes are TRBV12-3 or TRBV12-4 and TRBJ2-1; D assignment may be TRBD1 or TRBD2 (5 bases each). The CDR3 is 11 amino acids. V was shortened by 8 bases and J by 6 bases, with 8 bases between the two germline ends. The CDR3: CASLGGNEQFF. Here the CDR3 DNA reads TGTGCCAGCCTTGGGGGCAATGAGCAGTTCTTC.

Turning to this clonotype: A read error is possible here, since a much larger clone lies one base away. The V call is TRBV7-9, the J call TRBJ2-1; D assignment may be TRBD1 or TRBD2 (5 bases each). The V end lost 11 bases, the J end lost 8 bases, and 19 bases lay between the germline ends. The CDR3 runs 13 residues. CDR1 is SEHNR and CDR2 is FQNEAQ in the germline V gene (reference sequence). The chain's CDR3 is CASARWGNDEQFF. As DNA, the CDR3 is TGTGCCTCCGCCAGGTGGGGGAATGATGAGCAGTTCTTC.

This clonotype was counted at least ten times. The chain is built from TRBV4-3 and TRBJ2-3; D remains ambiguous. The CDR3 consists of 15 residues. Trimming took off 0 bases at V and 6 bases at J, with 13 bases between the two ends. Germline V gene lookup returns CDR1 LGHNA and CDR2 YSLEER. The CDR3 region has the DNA TGCGCCAGCAGCCAAGACCGGACCCCCTCCGATACGCAGTATTTT. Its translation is CASSQDRTPSDTQYF.

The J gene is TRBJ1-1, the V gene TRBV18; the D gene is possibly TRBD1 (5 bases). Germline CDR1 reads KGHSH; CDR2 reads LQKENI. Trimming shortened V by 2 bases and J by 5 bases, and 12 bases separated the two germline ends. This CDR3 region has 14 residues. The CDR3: CASSPNNEGTEAFF. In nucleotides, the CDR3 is TGTGCCAGCTCACCAAATAACGAGGGGACTGAAGCTTTCTTT.

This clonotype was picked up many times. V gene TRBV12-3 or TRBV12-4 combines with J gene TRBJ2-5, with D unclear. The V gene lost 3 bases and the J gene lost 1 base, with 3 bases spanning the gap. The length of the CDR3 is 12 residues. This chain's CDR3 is CASSLIQETQYF. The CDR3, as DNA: TGTGCCAGCAGTTTGATCCAAGAGACCCAGTACTTC.

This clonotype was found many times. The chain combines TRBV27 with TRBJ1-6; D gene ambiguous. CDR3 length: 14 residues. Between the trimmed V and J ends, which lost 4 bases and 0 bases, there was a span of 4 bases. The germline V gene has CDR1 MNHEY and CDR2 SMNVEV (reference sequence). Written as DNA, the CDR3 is TGTGCCAGCAGTTGGGGCTCCTATAATTCACCCCTCCACTTT. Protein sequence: CASSWGSYNSPLHF.

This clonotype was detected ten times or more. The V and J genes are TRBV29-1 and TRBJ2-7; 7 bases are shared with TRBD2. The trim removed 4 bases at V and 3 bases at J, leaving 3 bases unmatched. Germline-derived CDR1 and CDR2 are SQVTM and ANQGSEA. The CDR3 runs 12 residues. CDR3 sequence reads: CSVVSGNYEQYF. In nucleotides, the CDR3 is TGCAGCGTTGTGAGCGGGAACTACGAGCAGTACTTC.

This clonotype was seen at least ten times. The chain's CDR3 is CASSLPSQETQYF. The DNA of the CDR3 is TGTGCCAGCTCCCTCCCGTCCCAGGAGACCCAGTACTTC. This sequence joins TRBV18 and TRBJ2-5; D is uncertain. V gave up 6 bases and J gave up 5 bases, with 13 bases separating them. Looked up from germline, CDR1 is KGHSH and CDR2 is LQKENI. This CDR3 is built from 13 residues.

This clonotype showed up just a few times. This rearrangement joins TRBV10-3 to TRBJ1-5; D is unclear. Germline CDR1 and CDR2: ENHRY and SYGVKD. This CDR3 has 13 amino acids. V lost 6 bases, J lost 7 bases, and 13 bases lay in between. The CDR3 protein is CAISLSPGQPQHF. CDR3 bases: TGTGCCATCAGCCTGTCCCCGGGCCAGCCCCAGCATTTT.

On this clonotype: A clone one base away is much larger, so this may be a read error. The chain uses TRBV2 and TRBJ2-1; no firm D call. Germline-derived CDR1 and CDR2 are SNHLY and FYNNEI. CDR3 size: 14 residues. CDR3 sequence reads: CASPPPQSLNERFF. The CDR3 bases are TGTGCCAGCCCCCCGCCGCAAAGCTTAAATGAGCGGTTCTTC.

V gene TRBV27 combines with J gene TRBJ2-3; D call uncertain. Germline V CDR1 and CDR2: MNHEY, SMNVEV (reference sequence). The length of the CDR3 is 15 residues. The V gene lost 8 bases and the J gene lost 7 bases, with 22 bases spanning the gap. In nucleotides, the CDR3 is TGTGCCAGCTTTTCCCTCGACGCCGCGCCCTATACGCAGTATTTT. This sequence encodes CASFSLDAAPYTQYF.

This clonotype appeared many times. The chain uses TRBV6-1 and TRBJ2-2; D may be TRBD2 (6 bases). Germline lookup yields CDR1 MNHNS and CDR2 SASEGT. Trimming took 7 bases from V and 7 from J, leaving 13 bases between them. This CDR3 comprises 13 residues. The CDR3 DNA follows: TGTGCCAGCAACAGCCTAGCGATCGGGGAGCTGTTTTTT. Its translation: CASNSLAIGELFF.

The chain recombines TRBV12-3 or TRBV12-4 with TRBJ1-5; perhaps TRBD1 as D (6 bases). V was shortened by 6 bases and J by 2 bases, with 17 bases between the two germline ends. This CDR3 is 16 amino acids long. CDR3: CASSSQGRGGNQPQHF. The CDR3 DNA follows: TGTGCCAGCAGCTCACAGGGTCGAGGCGGCAATCAGCCCCAGCATTTT.

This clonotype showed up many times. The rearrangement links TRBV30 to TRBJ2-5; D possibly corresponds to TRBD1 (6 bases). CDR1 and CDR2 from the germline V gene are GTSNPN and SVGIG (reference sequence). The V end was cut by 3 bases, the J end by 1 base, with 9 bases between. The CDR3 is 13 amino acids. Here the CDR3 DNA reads TGTGCCTGGAGGGACAGTTTCCAAGAGACCCAGTACTTC. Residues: CAWRDSFQETQYF.

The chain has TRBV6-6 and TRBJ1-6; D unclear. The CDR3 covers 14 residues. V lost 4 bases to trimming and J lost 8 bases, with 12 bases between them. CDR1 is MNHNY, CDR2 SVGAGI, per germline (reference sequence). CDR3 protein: CASSLSVLDSPLHF. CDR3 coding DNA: TGTGCCAGCAGTTTATCAGTATTGGATTCACCCCTCCACTTT.

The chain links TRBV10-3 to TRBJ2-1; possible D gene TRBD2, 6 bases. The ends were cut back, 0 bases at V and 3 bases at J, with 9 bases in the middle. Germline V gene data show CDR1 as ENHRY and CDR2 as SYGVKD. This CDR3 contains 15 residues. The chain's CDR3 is CAISESAGRYNEQFF. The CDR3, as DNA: TGTGCCATCAGTGAGTCAGCGGGCCGCTACAATGAGCAGTTCTTC.

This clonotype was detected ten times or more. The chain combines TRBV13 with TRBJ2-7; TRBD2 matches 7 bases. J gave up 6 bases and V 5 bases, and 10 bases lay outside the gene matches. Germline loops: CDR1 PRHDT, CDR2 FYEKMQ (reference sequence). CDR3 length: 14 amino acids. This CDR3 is CASSPGGQPVEQYF. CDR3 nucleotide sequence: TGTGCCAGCAGCCCGGGAGGCCAGCCCGTCGAGCAGTACTTC.

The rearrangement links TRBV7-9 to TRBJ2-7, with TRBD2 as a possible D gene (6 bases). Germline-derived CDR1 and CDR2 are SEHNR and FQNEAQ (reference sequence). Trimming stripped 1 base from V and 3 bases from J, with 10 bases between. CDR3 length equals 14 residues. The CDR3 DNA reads TGTGCCAGCAGCTTAGTTGCTAGCGACTACGAGCAGTACTTC. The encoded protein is CASSLVASDYEQYF.

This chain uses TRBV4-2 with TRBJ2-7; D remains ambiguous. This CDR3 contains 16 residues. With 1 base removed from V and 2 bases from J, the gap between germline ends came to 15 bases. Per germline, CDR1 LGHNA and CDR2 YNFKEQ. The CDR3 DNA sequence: TGTGCCAGCAGCCAAGGGCTGTTCGACCGAGCCTACGAGCAGTACTTC. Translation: CASSQGLFDRAYEQYF.

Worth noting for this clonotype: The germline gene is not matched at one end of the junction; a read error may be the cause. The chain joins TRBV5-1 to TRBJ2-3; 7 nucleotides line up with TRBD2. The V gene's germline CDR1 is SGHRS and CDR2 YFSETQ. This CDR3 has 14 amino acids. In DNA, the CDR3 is TGCGCCAGCAGTTTGGCGGGGGTTGGAGATACGCAGTATTTT. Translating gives CASSLAGVGDTQYF. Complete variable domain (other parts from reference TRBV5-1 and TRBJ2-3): KAGVTQTPRYLIKTRGQQVTLSCSPISGHRSVSWYQQTPGQGLQFLFEYFSETQRNKGNFPGRFSGRQFSNSRSEMNVSTLELGDSALYLCASSLAGVGDTQYFGPGTRLTVL.

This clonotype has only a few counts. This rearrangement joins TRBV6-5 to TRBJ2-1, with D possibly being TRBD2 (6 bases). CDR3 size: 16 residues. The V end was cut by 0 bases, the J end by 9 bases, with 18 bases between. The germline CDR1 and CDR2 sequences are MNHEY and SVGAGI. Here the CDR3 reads CASSYSGTLGGGEQFF. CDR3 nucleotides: TGTGCCAGCAGTTACTCGGGGACCCTGGGGGGAGGTGAGCAGTTCTTC.